The rows below give T cell receptor beta chains drawn from one sample of a study of shared clonotypes between healthy human individuals. The method was immunoSEQ multiplex PCR; TCRdb's version includes in-frame clones alone and lacks a portion of them. The sample records about 2.2 million clones, around 95% being singletons. Sequences were obtained from naive CD8+ T cells from PBMCs. The receptors stem from a man in his late teens or twenties in good health. Some clones in this sample may be carry-over from other donors' samples. Each CDR3 is given with its conserved first and last residue. Fields, in order: D gene, J gene, V gene, clone size, CDR3 DNA, CDR3 protein. The D gene is left open where the match is weak. The size entry is marked missing in some rows and otherwise reads once, few, many or a size class.

D gene: .; J gene: TRBJ2-7; V gene: TRBV4-1; clone size: .; CDR3 DNA: TGCGCCAGCAGCTTTCCGGGTAGGCCCGGGGACGAGCAGTACTTC; CDR3 protein: CASSFPGRPGDEQYF
D gene: TRBD2; J gene: TRBJ2-7; V gene: TRBV19; clone size: .; CDR3 DNA: TGTGCCAGTAGTATACGTTTAGCGGGGAGGGCTCACTCCTACGAGCAGTACTTC; CDR3 protein: CASSIRLAGRAHSYEQYF
D gene: .; J gene: TRBJ2-7; V gene: TRBV5-6; clone size: .; CDR3 DNA: TGTGCCAGCAGCTTGGGAACAGGGCGAAAGTCCTACGAGCAGTACTTC; CDR3 protein: CASSLGTGRKSYEQYF
D gene: TRBD1; J gene: TRBJ1-2; V gene: TRBV9; clone size: .; CDR3 DNA: TGTGCCAGCAGCGGAGGGGGACAGGGATCTAACTATGGCTACACCTTC; CDR3 protein: CASSGGGQGSNYGYTF
D gene: TRBD2; J gene: TRBJ2-7; V gene: TRBV9; clone size: .; CDR3 DNA: TGTGCCAGCAGTTCCGGGACTAGCGCTTACTACGAGCAGTACTTC; CDR3 protein: CASSSGTSAYYEQYF
D gene: TRBD2; J gene: TRBJ2-1; V gene: TRBV7-9; clone size: .; CDR3 DNA: TGTGCCAGCAGCTTAGGGATAGCGGGAGGCCGGGAGCAGTTCTTC; CDR3 protein: CASSLGIAGGREQFF
D gene: .; J gene: TRBJ2-5; V gene: TRBV7-3; clone size: .; CDR3 DNA: TGTGCCAGCAGCTTAGGTCAGGGATCCCAAGAGACCCAGTACTTC; CDR3 protein: CASSLGQGSQETQYF
D gene: TRBD1; J gene: TRBJ2-7; V gene: TRBV27; clone size: .; CDR3 DNA: TGTGCCAGCGGCGACCGGGACAGGGGTTACGAGCAGTACTTC; CDR3 protein: CASGDRDRGYEQYF
D gene: .; J gene: TRBJ2-3; V gene: TRBV27; clone size: few; CDR3 DNA: TGTGCCAGCAGTTTATTAGGGGCAGATACGCAGTATTTT; CDR3 protein: CASSLLGADTQYF
D gene: .; J gene: TRBJ2-5; V gene: TRBV28; clone size: once; CDR3 DNA: TGTGCCAGCAGTTTATTACAGTTGGGGTGGGAGACCCAGTACTTC; CDR3 protein: CASSLLQLGWETQYF
D gene: .; J gene: TRBJ2-4; V gene: TRBV10-1; clone size: .; CDR3 DNA: TGCGCCAGCAGTGATATGTGGAAGGGAGCCAAAAACATTCAGTACTTC; CDR3 protein: CASSDMWKGAKNIQYF
D gene: .; J gene: TRBJ2-7; V gene: TRBV27; clone size: .; CDR3 DNA: TGTGCCAGCAGTTCCAGCGGTCCTTCCTACGAGCAGTACTTC; CDR3 protein: CASSSSGPSYEQYF
D gene: .; J gene: TRBJ2-7; V gene: TRBV5-6; clone size: .; CDR3 DNA: TGTGCCAGCAGCACAATGGTGAGAGTCTACGAGCAGTACTTC; CDR3 protein: CASSTMVRVYEQYF
D gene: TRBD1; J gene: TRBJ2-1; V gene: TRBV9; clone size: .; CDR3 DNA: TGTGCCAGCAGCGTAACAGGGACAGGTTCACATGAGCAGTTCTTC; CDR3 protein: CASSVTGTGSHEQFF
D gene: .; J gene: TRBJ2-7; V gene: TRBV6-1; clone size: .; CDR3 DNA: TGTGCCAGCAGTGAAGCGGGATCCTACTACGAGCAGTACTTC; CDR3 protein: CASSEAGSYYEQYF
D gene: .; J gene: TRBJ1-5; V gene: TRBV15; clone size: .; CDR3 DNA: TGTGCCACCAGCAGAAATGAGGAGGGTCAGCCCCAGCATTTT; CDR3 protein: CATSRNEEGQPQHF
D gene: .; J gene: TRBJ1-5; V gene: TRBV4-1; clone size: .; CDR3 DNA: TGCGCCAGCGGCCCTCGACCGGGTGAGCCCCAGCATTTT; CDR3 protein: CASGPRPGEPQHF
D gene: TRBD2; J gene: TRBJ2-3; V gene: TRBV11-2; clone size: .; CDR3 DNA: TGTGCCAGCACCCTACGGTCCTTAGCGGGACTCACAGATACGCAGTATTTT; CDR3 protein: CASTLRSLAGLTDTQYF
D gene: .; J gene: TRBJ2-2; V gene: TRBV15; clone size: .; CDR3 DNA: TGTGCCACCAGCAGAGCTATCTCCGTTATGAACACCGGGGAGCTGTTTTTT; CDR3 protein: CATSRAISVMNTGELFF
D gene: .; J gene: TRBJ1-1; V gene: TRBV27; clone size: few; CDR3 DNA: TGTGCCAGCAGTTTATCAGGGGCTGGGACTGAAGCTTTCTTT; CDR3 protein: CASSLSGAGTEAFF
D gene: TRBD2; J gene: TRBJ2-7; V gene: TRBV5-6; clone size: .; CDR3 DNA: TGTGCCAGCAGTAACCCGGGACTAGCGGGAATCTACGAGCAGTACTTC; CDR3 protein: CASSNPGLAGIYEQYF
D gene: TRBD2; J gene: TRBJ2-1; V gene: TRBV10-1; clone size: .; CDR3 DNA: TGCGCCAGCAGTGGCGGGAGCTTCGACAATGAGCAGTTCTTC; CDR3 protein: CASSGGSFDNEQFF
D gene: .; J gene: TRBJ2-7; V gene: TRBV7-9; clone size: .; CDR3 DNA: TGTGCCAGCAAATCCCCAGAGCGCCTTGGGGACGAGCAGTACTTC; CDR3 protein: CASKSPERLGDEQYF
D gene: TRBD1; J gene: TRBJ2-2; V gene: TRBV27; clone size: .; CDR3 DNA: TGTGCCAGCAGTTTACCCTTCACAGGGGTAGGACCCGGGGAGCTGTTTTTT; CDR3 protein: CASSLPFTGVGPGELFF
D gene: .; J gene: TRBJ1-5; V gene: TRBV6-1; clone size: .; CDR3 DNA: TGTGCCTTTCAGGAGGAGGGTAGCAATCAGCCCCAGCATTTT; CDR3 protein: CAFQEEGSNQPQHF
D gene: TRBD2; J gene: TRBJ2-7; V gene: TRBV9; clone size: .; CDR3 DNA: TGTGCCAGCAGCGCAAGCCTAGCGGGTTCCTTTTACGAGCAGTACTTC; CDR3 protein: CASSASLAGSFYEQYF
D gene: TRBD2; J gene: TRBJ2-1; V gene: TRBV7-9; clone size: .; CDR3 DNA: TGTGCCAGCAGCCCCTCATCAGCGGGAGGGCACAATGAGCAGTTCTTC; CDR3 protein: CASSPSSAGGHNEQFF
D gene: .; J gene: TRBJ2-7; V gene: TRBV19; clone size: .; CDR3 DNA: TGTGCCAGTAGTACCCGGGGGCTTGTGTACGAGCAGTACTTC; CDR3 protein: CASSTRGLVYEQYF
D gene: .; J gene: TRBJ2-2; V gene: TRBV10-3; clone size: .; CDR3 DNA: TGTGCCATCAGTGAGTCGGGGGGAGGCCCAAACACCGGGGAGCTGTTTTTT; CDR3 protein: CAISESGGGPNTGELFF
D gene: TRBD2; J gene: TRBJ2-1; V gene: TRBV9; clone size: .; CDR3 DNA: TGTGCCAGCAGCGGAAGCGGGAGCCGTTCCTACAATGAGCAGTTCTTC; CDR3 protein: CASSGSGSRSYNEQFF
D gene: TRBD2; J gene: TRBJ2-1; V gene: TRBV7-9; clone size: .; CDR3 DNA: TGTGCCAGCAGCTTATACGGACTAGCGGCGTACAATGAGCAGTTCTTC; CDR3 protein: CASSLYGLAAYNEQFF
D gene: .; J gene: TRBJ2-7; V gene: TRBV7-9; clone size: .; CDR3 DNA: TGTGCCAGCAGCTTAGACCTGAGCTCCTACGAGCAGTACTTC; CDR3 protein: CASSLDLSSYEQYF
D gene: .; J gene: TRBJ2-1; V gene: TRBV9; clone size: .; CDR3 DNA: TGTGCCAGCAGCGCCCCTGGGCATGAGCAGTTCTTC; CDR3 protein: CASSAPGHEQFF
D gene: TRBD1; J gene: TRBJ2-7; V gene: TRBV7-9; clone size: .; CDR3 DNA: TGTGCCAGCAGCCGGACAGGGGCGAGGGACGAGCAGTACTTC; CDR3 protein: CASSRTGARDEQYF
D gene: .; J gene: TRBJ2-7; V gene: TRBV29-1; clone size: .; CDR3 DNA: TGCAGCGTTGAAGATGGATCGACAGGATCCTACGAGCAGTACTTC; CDR3 protein: CSVEDGSTGSYEQYF
D gene: TRBD1; J gene: TRBJ2-6; V gene: TRBV4-1; clone size: once; CDR3 DNA: TGCGCCAGCAGCCAATCGCAGGACAGGGGATCAGGGGGGGCCAACGTCCTGACTTTC; CDR3 protein: CASSQSQDRGSGGANVLTF
D gene: .; J gene: TRBJ2-7; V gene: TRBV6-1; clone size: .; CDR3 DNA: TGTGCCAGCAGTGAGTATGGGGCCTACGAGCAGTACTTC; CDR3 protein: CASSEYGAYEQYF
D gene: TRBD1; J gene: TRBJ2-5; V gene: TRBV28; clone size: .; CDR3 DNA: TGTGCCAGCAGTTTACCCCGGGACAGGGTCTTTTCCGACCCTCAAGAGACCCAGTACTTC; CDR3 protein: CASSLPRDRVFSDPQETQYF
D gene: TRBD1; J gene: TRBJ2-7; V gene: TRBV19; clone size: .; CDR3 DNA: TGTGCCAGTAGTAAGGCCGGACAGGGTTTCAACGAGCAGTACTTC; CDR3 protein: CASSKAGQGFNEQYF
D gene: .; J gene: TRBJ2-1; V gene: TRBV13; clone size: .; CDR3 DNA: TGTGCCAGCAGCTTAAAGCCGGTGAATGAGCAGTTCTTC; CDR3 protein: CASSLKPVNEQFF
D gene: .; J gene: TRBJ1-5; V gene: TRBV7-2; clone size: .; CDR3 DNA: TGTGCCAGCAGCTCGGGCAGCTATAGCAATCAGCCCCAGCATTTT; CDR3 protein: CASSSGSYSNQPQHF